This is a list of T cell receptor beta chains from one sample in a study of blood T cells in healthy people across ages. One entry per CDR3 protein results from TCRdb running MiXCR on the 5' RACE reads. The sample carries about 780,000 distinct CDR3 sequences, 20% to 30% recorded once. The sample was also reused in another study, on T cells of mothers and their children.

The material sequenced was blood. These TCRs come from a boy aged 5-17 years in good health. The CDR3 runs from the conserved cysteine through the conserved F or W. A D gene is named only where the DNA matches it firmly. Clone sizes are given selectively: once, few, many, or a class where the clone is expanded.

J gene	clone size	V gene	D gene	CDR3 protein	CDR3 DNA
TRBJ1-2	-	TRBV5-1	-	CASSPEGSTGYGYTF	TGCGCCAGCAGCCCGGAGGGGAGTACGGGCTATGGCTACACCTTC
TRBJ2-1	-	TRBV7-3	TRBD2	CASSLSLAGHNEQFF	TGTGCCAGCAGCTTAAGCCTAGCGGGGCACAATGAGCAGTTCTTC
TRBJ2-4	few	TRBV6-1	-	CASSELPVPNIQYF	TGTGCCAGCAGTGAACTCCCGGTCCCTAACATTCAGTACTTC
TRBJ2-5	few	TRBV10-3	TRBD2	CAISQERGPLETQYF	TGTGCCATCAGTCAAGAGCGGGGCCCCCTGGAGACCCAGTACTTC
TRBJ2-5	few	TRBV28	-	CASTRVERETQYF	TGTGCCAGCACCCGAGTGGAGAGGGAGACCCAGTACTTC
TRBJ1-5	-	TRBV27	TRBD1	CASRDRGQPQHF	TGTGCCAGCAGGGACAGGGGTCAGCCCCAGCATTTT
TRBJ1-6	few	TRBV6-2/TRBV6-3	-	CASKQGANSPLHF	TGTGCCAGCAAGCAGGGCGCGAATTCACCCCTCCACTTT
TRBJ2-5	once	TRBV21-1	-	CASSNRQGQYF	TGTGCCAGCAGCAACCGACAGGGGCAGTACTTC
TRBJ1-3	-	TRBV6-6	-	CASRDYSGNTIYF	TGTGCCAGCAGGGACTACTCTGGAAACACCATATATTTT
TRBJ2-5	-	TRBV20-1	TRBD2	CSARGLAGLETQYF	TGCAGTGCTAGAGGCCTAGCGGGGTTAGAGACCCAGTACTTC